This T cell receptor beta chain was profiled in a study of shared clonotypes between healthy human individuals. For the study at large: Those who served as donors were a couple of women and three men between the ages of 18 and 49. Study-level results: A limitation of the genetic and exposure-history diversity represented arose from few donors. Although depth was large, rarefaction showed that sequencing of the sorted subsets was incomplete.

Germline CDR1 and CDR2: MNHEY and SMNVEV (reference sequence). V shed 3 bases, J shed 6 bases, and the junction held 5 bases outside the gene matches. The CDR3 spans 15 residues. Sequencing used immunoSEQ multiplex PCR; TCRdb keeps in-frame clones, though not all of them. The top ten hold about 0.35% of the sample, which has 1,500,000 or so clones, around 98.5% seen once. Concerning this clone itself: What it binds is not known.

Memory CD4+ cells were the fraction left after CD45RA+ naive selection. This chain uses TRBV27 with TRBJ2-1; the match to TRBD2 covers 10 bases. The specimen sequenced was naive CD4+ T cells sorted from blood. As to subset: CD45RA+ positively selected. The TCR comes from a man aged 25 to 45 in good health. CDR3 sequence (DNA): TGTGCCAGCAGTTTTTCAGCGGGAGGGGCCAATGAGCAGTTCTTC. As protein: CASSFSAGGANEQFF.